This T cell receptor (beta chain) was sequenced during a study of technical replicates of blood from four donors. The assay was immunoSEQ multiplex PCR, and TCRdb's table has in-frame clones only and misses some. The table shows 45,000 to 55,000 clones, with about 93% occurring only once. CDR1 is DFQATT and CDR2 is SNEGSKA in the germline V gene (reference sequence). The CDR3 spans 11 residues. V lost 4 bases and J lost 5, with 8 bases in between. This clonotype originated in a human donor in good health. Input material: T cells isolated from PBMCs. The rearrangement links TRBV20-1 to TRBJ1-1; D is possibly TRBD1 (6 bases). The CDR3 loop is CSATRGTEAFF. As DNA, the CDR3 is TGCAGTGCTACCAGGGGAACTGAAGCTTTCTTT.